Presented here are 18 T cell receptor beta chains from one specimen sequenced in a study of OX40 agonist ivuxolimab in advanced cancers. The repertoire was sequenced with immunoSEQ multiplex PCR; TCRdb's copy has only in-frame clones and lacks some. The sample lists 50,000 to 65,000 clones; 80% to 90% were seen once. The sample was CD4+ or CD8+ T cells sorted from blood, taken in a trial of the OX40 agonist ivuxolimab. These receptor sequences come from an adult with an advanced solid tumor such as melanoma, head and neck, liver or kidney cancer.

This clone was observed a handful of times. One end of the junction does not line up with germline, which may come from a read error. The chain is built from TRBV7-9 and TRBJ2-2, with unresolved D. The CDR3 runs 13 residues. CDR1 is SEHNR and CDR2 is FQNEAQ in the germline V gene (reference sequence). CDR3 DNA: TGTGCCAGCAGCTTACTGAACTCCGGGGAGCTGTTTTTT. It yields the protein CASSLLNSGELFF.

The V gene is TRBV4-1, the J gene TRBJ1-2; a weak D match, TRBD1 (6 bases). This CDR3 spans 15 amino acids. V was clipped by 0 bases and J by 4 bases, with 12 bases between them. Germline V gene data show CDR1 as MGHRA and CDR2 as YSYEKL. CDR3 residues: CASSQDSTGIYGYTF. CDR3 DNA sequence: TGCGCCAGCAGCCAAGATTCTACAGGGATCTATGGCTACACCTTC.

This chain links TRBV7-3 with TRBJ1-2, with a possible D match to TRBD1 (5 bases). Germline CDR1 and CDR2: SGHTA and FQGTGA. V lost 5 bases to trimming and J lost 5 bases, with 15 bases between them. This CDR3 is built from 14 residues. The CDR3 reads CASSPIGTPYGYTF. CDR3 bases: TGTGCCAGCAGCCCGATTGGGACGCCTTATGGCTACACCTTC.

The J gene is TRBJ2-7, the V gene TRBV29-1; TRBD2 might be the D (6 bases). The V gene's germline CDR1 is SQVTM and CDR2 ANQGSEA. The ends were cut back, 5 bases at V and 4 bases at J, with 6 bases in the middle. CDR3 length: 10 residues. The CDR3 DNA sequence: TGCAGCGTTCGGGAGTACGAGCAGTACTTC. It codes for CSVREYEQYF.

In this sample, this clone turned up once. The chain carries TRBV7-9 and TRBJ1-3; 7 bases agree with TRBD1. The germline CDR1 and CDR2 sequences are SEHNR and FQNEAQ (reference sequence). With 5 bases clipped from V and 6 bases from J, the junction kept 10 bases outside the gene matches. This CDR3 is 15 amino acids long. CDR3 DNA sequence: TGTGCCAGCAGCCGAACAACTACAGGGGAAAACACCATATATTTT. Its protein is CASSRTTTGENTIYF.

This clone was observed once. The chain couples TRBV28 to TRBJ1-1; a possible D gene is TRBD1 (6 bases). Trimming removed 2 bases from V and 1 base from J, with 11 bases in between. Germline values: CDR1 MDHEN, CDR2 SYDVKM. CDR3 length: 15 amino acids. DNA of the CDR3: TGTGCCAGCAGTTTAGTAGCCAGGGGGAACACTGAAGCTTTCTTT. Protein sequence: CASSLVARGNTEAFF.

The gene calls are TRBV7-9 and TRBJ2-7; the D gene is possibly TRBD1 (5 bases). This CDR3 has 14 residues. Trimming took 3 bases from V and 3 from J, leaving 12 bases between them. Germline lookup yields CDR1 SEHNR and CDR2 FQNEAQ (reference sequence). CDR3 sequence (DNA): TGTGCCAGCAGCTTTCCGACAGAGGACTACGAGCAGTACTTC. It yields the protein CASSFPTEDYEQYF.

V and J are TRBV6-5 and TRBJ2-7, with no clear D. The V gene's germline CDR1 is MNHEY and CDR2 SVGAGI. The CDR3 consists of 16 residues. V lost 2 bases and J 2 bases, leaving 16 bases between the germline ends. The CDR3 sequence is CASSYIRGGSPYEQYF. For the CDR3, the DNA is TGTGCCAGCAGTTACATAAGAGGTGGCTCCCCCTACGAGCAGTACTTC.

This chain connects TRBV28 to TRBJ2-7, with D perhaps matching TRBD1 (5 bases). The ends were cut back, 5 bases at V and 4 bases at J, with 21 bases in the middle. Germline-derived CDR1 and CDR2 are MDHEN and SYDVKM. CDR3 size: 16 residues. CDR3 in amino acids: CASSRSDSVPTYEQYF. The DNA of the CDR3 is TGTGCCAGCAGTAGGTCCGACAGCGTACCTACGTACGAGCAGTACTTC.

The chain uses TRBV15 and TRBJ2-6; D is uncertain. V was cut by 6 bases and J by 0 bases, with 6 bases left in between. This CDR3 region has 14 residues. Germline CDR1 reads LNHNV; CDR2 reads YYDKDF (reference sequence). The CDR3 here is CATREASGANVLTF. Here the CDR3 DNA reads TGTGCCACCAGAGAAGCCTCTGGGGCCAACGTCCTGACTTTC.

V and J are TRBV7-8 and TRBJ2-7, with 7 positions matching TRBD2. V trimming: 4 bases; J trimming: 4 bases; junction bases outside the gene matches: 7. The V gene's germline CDR1 is SGHVS and CDR2 FQNEAQ. The CDR3 length is 14 residues. The CDR3 loop is CASSSPGGGYEQYF. The CDR3 coding sequence is TGTGCCAGCAGCTCCCCGGGGGGTGGGTACGAGCAGTACTTC.

V is TRBV6-6 and J is TRBJ2-1, with 7 bases lining up with TRBD1. This CDR3 has 16 residues. V dropped 2 bases and J dropped 3; count of bases not matched to a gene: 7. Germline V gives CDR1 MNHNY, CDR2 SVGAGI (reference sequence). The CDR3 spells CASSYDRVVDYNEQFF. The CDR3 DNA is TGTGCCAGCAGTTACGACAGGGTCGTTGACTACAATGAGCAGTTCTTC.

J is TRBJ2-3 and V is TRBV27, with 8 bases identical to TRBD2. CDR1 and CDR2 (germline): MNHEY, SMNVEV (reference sequence). This CDR3 spans 18 amino acids. With 5 bases clipped from V and 1 base from J, the junction kept 14 bases outside the gene matches. The CDR3 is CASSPPREDLGRTDTQYF. The CDR3 DNA follows: TGTGCCAGCAGTCCCCCGCGGGAGGATTTGGGACGCACAGATACGCAGTATTTT.

This sequence joins TRBV7-6 and TRBJ2-2; 14 positions match TRBD2. CDR1 is SGHVS and CDR2 is FNYEAQ in the germline V gene. This CDR3 spans 16 amino acids. V trimming: 5 bases; J trimming: 7 bases; junction bases outside the gene matches: 6. CDR3 loop: CASSTGLAGAGGELFF. For the CDR3, the DNA is TGTGCCAGCAGCACGGGACTAGCGGGAGCCGGCGGGGAGCTGTTTTTT.

The chain recombines TRBV11-2 with TRBJ1-2, with 7 bases matching TRBD1. Germline V gives CDR1 SGHAT, CDR2 FQNNGV. There are 16 residues in the CDR3. The ends lost 3 bases at V and 4 bases at J; junction bases unmatched: 11. In nucleotides, the CDR3 is TGTGCCAGCAGCTTTACCGGGACAGAGTCACGCTATGGCTACACCTTC. Its translation is CASSFTGTESRYGYTF.

This clone occurred once. The J gene is TRBJ1-4, the V gene TRBV7-6, with 7 positions matching TRBD1. The CDR3 totals 15 residues. Germline V gene sequence: CDR1 SGHVS, CDR2 FNYEAQ. J lost 0 bases, V lost 3 bases, and 1 base had no gene match. The CDR3 sequence: CASSFGTATNEKLFF. Written as DNA, the CDR3 is TGTGCCAGCAGCTTCGGGACAGCAACTAATGAAAAACTGTTTTTT. Using reference TRBV7-6 and TRBJ1-4 for the parts outside the CDR3, the full variable domain is GAGVSQSPRYKVTKRGQDVALRCDPISGHVSLYWYRQALGQGPEFLTYFNYEAQQDKSGLPNDRFSAERPEGSISTLTIQRTEQRDSAMYRCASSFGTATNEKLFFGSGTQLSVL.

This chain connects TRBV9 to TRBJ2-5; D remains unclear. V lost 3 bases and J lost 2, with 5 bases in between. The CDR3 covers 12 residues. Germline assignment: CDR1 SGDLS and CDR2 YYNGEE. The CDR3 sequence: CASSAVQETQYF. CDR3 sequence (DNA): TGTGCCAGCAGCGCCGTTCAAGAGACCCAGTACTTC. The whole variable domain, filled in from reference TRBV9 and TRBJ2-5, reads DSGVTQTPKHLITATGQRVTLRCSPRSGDLSVYWYQQSLDQGLQFLIQYYNGEERAKGNILERFSAQQFPDLHSELNLSSLELGDSALYFCASSAVQETQYFGPGTRLLVL.

V and J are TRBV4-1 and TRBJ1-2; D may be TRBD1 (5 bases). This CDR3 region has 13 residues. The V end was cut by 4 bases, the J end by 6 bases, with 12 bases between. Germline-derived CDR1 and CDR2 are MGHRA and YSYEKL. CDR3 DNA sequence: TGCGCCAGCAGCCTCGGGACTGCCAATGGCTACACCTTC. Translating it yields CASSLGTANGYTF.